The clone carrying this T cell receptor beta chain has ten or more counts. This sample is part of a study of tumor and adjacent non-tumor tissue in lung cancer. Whole-study context: Histology: about twelve adenocarcinoma, a couple of squamous cell carcinoma, 1 small cell lung cancer. The patients, 9 to 11 men and a few women, were about 30 to 85 with stage I to III disease.

No cell sorting was done before RNA was extracted from the tissue. The library came from three nested PCR rounds adapted from ARM-PCR protocols. TCRdb itself ran the multiplex PCR reads through MiXCR, one entry per CDR3 protein. The sample shows about 70,000 distinct CDR3 sequences, 55% to 85% of them seen only once. What was sequenced was lung tumor tissue. This TCR was recovered from a man aged 55-75 years with non-small cell lung cancer.

The CDR3: CASRGGQGANTGELFF. For the CDR3, the DNA is TGTGCCAGCAGGGGAGGCCAGGGGGCGAACACCGGGGAGCTGTTTTTT. The chain joins TRBV6-1 to TRBJ2-2; possibly TRBD1 for D (7 bases). The CDR3 spans 16 residues. Deletions cut 6 bases from V and 0 bases from J, with 14 bases between. Germline V gives CDR1 MNHNS, CDR2 SASEGT.